This T cell receptor (beta chain) was documented in a study of shared clonotypes between healthy human individuals. Study summary: For every donor, three CD4 naive, three CD4 memory, two CD8 naive and one CD8 memory plates were used.

Here immunoSEQ multiplex PCR was the method, and the copy in TCRdb shows in-frame clones only, minus some. Of roughly 2,000,000 clones in the sample, around 96% are singletons; the top ten hold around 1%. Deletions cut 2 bases from V and 5 bases from J, with 3 bases between. The CDR3 length is 11 residues. Per the germline V gene, CDR1 is MNHNS and CDR2 is SASEGT. Only CD45RO-negative cells positively selected for CCR7 counted as naive CD8 cells, so terminally differentiated effector memory CD45RA+ cells were excluded. This sequence originates from a man aged 18 to 30 in good health. The sequencing sample was made of naive CD8+ T cells sorted from blood. The rearrangement links TRBV6-1 to TRBJ2-5; D is unresolved. CDR3 protein: CASSEPETQYF. The CDR3 region has the DNA TGTGCCAGCAGTGAACCTGAGACCCAGTACTTC.